These 10 T cell receptor beta chains were all obtained from the same sample, sequenced in a study of blood T cell repertoires in COVID-19. This table comes from immunoSEQ multiplex PCR, and its TCRdb copy is limited to in-frame clones, with some not included. The sample lists about 32,000 clones; 65% to 90% were seen once. The sequencing sample was made of peripheral blood. The receptors were gathered from an elderly woman with active or convalescent COVID-19.

The chain employs TRBV3-1 (or the pseudogene TRBV3-2) and TRBJ1-5, with 7 bases identical to TRBD1. This CDR3 comprises 14 residues. Unmatched junction bases numbered 6, after V lost 4 bases and J lost 6 bases. CDR1 is LGHDT, CDR2 YNNKEL, per germline (reference sequence). CDR3 loop: CASSLDREGQPQHF. In DNA form, the CDR3 reads TGTGCCAGCAGCCTCGACAGGGAAGGTCAGCCCCAGCATTTT.

The V gene is TRBV5-4, the J gene TRBJ2-1, with TRBD1 identical over 7 bases. The V gene's germline CDR1 is SGHNT and CDR2 YYREEE (reference sequence). This CDR3 has 17 residues. J gave up 0 bases and V 4 bases, and 10 bases lay outside the gene matches. This chain's CDR3 is CASSPPRGTSSYNEQFF. The CDR3 bases are TGTGCCAGCAGCCCTCCCAGGGGGACAAGCTCCTACAATGAGCAGTTCTTC.

There are a few counts of this clone. The J gene is TRBJ2-3, the V gene TRBV7-3, with D unresolved. The CDR3 extends over 15 amino acids. Germline CDR1 reads SGHTA; CDR2 reads FQGTGA. The V end lost 0 bases, the J end lost 0 bases, and 7 bases lay between the germline ends. This CDR3 reads CASSLTPGSTDTQYF. The CDR3 DNA reads TGTGCCAGCAGCTTAACCCCAGGAAGCACAGATACGCAGTATTTT.

V gene TRBV5-6 combines with J gene TRBJ1-1; D possibly corresponds to TRBD1 (5 bases). Germline V CDR1 and CDR2: SGHDT, YYEEEE. This CDR3 has 16 amino acids. V lost 3 bases and J 1 base, leaving 16 bases between the germline ends. CDR3 DNA sequence: TGTGCCAGCAGCTCCTGGGGGGGACGAACGAACACTGAAGCTTTCTTT. Its protein is CASSSWGGRTNTEAFF.

This chain connects TRBV24-1 to TRBJ2-7; maybe TRBD2 (5 bases). This CDR3 has 14 residues. Germline-derived CDR1 and CDR2 are KGHDR and SFDVKD. V was cut by 9 bases and J by 6 bases, with 20 bases left in between. CDR3 loop: CATSPGGSKLEQYF. DNA of the CDR3: TGTGCCACCTCGCCAGGCGGGTCTAAACTCGAGCAGTACTTC.

The J gene is TRBJ2-1, the V gene TRBV5-1, with 7 bases lining up with TRBD2. Per germline, CDR1 SGHRS and CDR2 YFSETQ. The CDR3 covers 17 residues. V was clipped by 2 bases and J by 4 bases; unmatched bases: 12. For the CDR3, the DNA is TGCGCCAGCAGCTTAGAACCCCAAACGGGAGGTTACAATGAGCAGTTCTTC. This codes for CASSLEPQTGGYNEQFF.

V gene TRBV28 combines with J gene TRBJ2-7; D uncertain. The germline V and J ends were trimmed by 2 bases and 5 bases, with 13 bases remaining between them. The CDR3 extends over 14 amino acids. Germline CDR1 is MDHEN and CDR2 is SYDVKM. The CDR3 DNA sequence: TGTGCCAGCAGTTTAACGGGTCCCCCCGACGAGCAGTACTTC. This codes for CASSLTGPPDEQYF.

V usage is TRBV6-6 and J usage is TRBJ1-4; D ambiguous. With 6 bases removed from V and 3 bases from J, the gap between germline ends came to 11 bases. The CDR3 contains 14 residues. CDR1 and CDR2 (germline): MNHNY, SVGAGI (reference sequence). CDR3 bases: TGTGCCAGCAGGGATCCAGGTGCTAATGAAAAACTGTTTTTT. Translated, it gives CASRDPGANEKLFF.

The genes are TRBV28 and TRBJ2-2; 7 nucleotides match TRBD1. Looked up from germline, CDR1 is MDHEN and CDR2 is SYDVKM. The CDR3 runs to 14 residues. V lost 8 bases and J lost 3; bases outside the gene matches: 6. As DNA, the CDR3 is TGTGCCAGCTCAGGGGGAGAGTACACCGGGGAGCTGTTTTTT. This translates into CASSGGEYTGELFF.

The gene calls are TRBV3-1 (or the pseudogene TRBV3-2) and TRBJ1-6; D is undetermined. Germline loops: CDR1 LGHDT, CDR2 YNNKEL (reference sequence). CDR3 length equals 15 residues. Trimming shortened V by 3 bases and J by 7 bases, and 13 bases separated the two germline ends. In DNA, the CDR3 is TGTGCCAGCAGCCAGGGGAGGGAGGCGAATTCACCCCTCCACTTT. Encoded protein: CASSQGREANSPLHF.